This T cell receptor (beta chain) was identified in a study of CD8+ T cells in alopecia areata. Overall study findings and caveats: In scalp, tofacitinib significantly decreased clonality and expanded CD8+ clones among the top 100. Tofacitinib did not eliminate many expanded lesional clones from scalp or blood.

Extraction of RNA preceded its reverse transcription into cDNA, which served as the sequencing template. Some clones are missing from TCRdb's copy, which holds only in-frame ones; the method was immunoSEQ multiplex PCR. The data show approximately 200,000 clones, 60% to 70% seen once. Between the trimmed V and J ends, which lost 1 base and 5 bases, there was a span of 18 bases. The CDR3 is made up of 16 amino acids. Germline-derived CDR1 and CDR2 are SGHNT and YYREEE (reference sequence). Comments on this clone: Its antigen is as yet unknown.

The sample's treatment: oral pan-JAK inhibitor, 5-10 mg twice daily. The chain couples TRBV5-4 to TRBJ1-2; D unresolved. The clonotype was recovered from a human donor with alopecia areata. The sample consisted of CD4+ T cells sorted from blood, taken at week 4, from a patient treated with tofacitinib. CDR3 protein: CASSLFSGSERYGYTF. CDR3 DNA sequence: TGTGCCAGCAGCTTGTTCTCCGGGTCTGAACGATATGGCTACACCTTC.